This TCR beta chain emerged from a study of T cells in Graves' hyperthyroidism and ophthalmopathy (dated by TCRdb to 2018 to 2020). About the full investigation: Peripheral blood samples were taken at initial diagnosis, before any treatment was given. The paper reports TCR Vbeta CDR3 sequencing of approximately 140 peripheral blood samples: around 45 ophthalmopathy, under 80 hyperthyroidism and around 17 progressor patients. To identify TCR V-J signatures that set the groups apart, the researchers used a discovery cohort of 100 patients, made up of 40 to 45 with Graves' ophthalmopathy and 57 with stable Graves' hyperthyroidism. Once sampling was done, hyperthyroidism patients were given methimazole at a starting dose of 30 mg daily, whereas ophthalmopathy patients were given high-dose intravenous methylprednisolone. The 85 to 100 discovery patients were randomly split 7:3 into training and test sets. Thyroid tissue and blood T-cell repertoires from about six Graves' hyperthyroidism patients were also compared in the study. Whether ophthalmopathy could be predicted prospectively was tested in an independent validation cohort made up of 18 to 20 hyperthyroidism patients plus 17 patients who later progressed to ophthalmopathy. Summary of the overall study and its limitations: No statistical method was used to set the sample size in advance, and investigators knew the group allocation. In cross-validation, a model built on a 13 V-J signature told ophthalmopathy apart from stable hyperthyroidism with 87.88% sensitivity and approximately 81% specificity, and in testing the same model reached 80%/75%. Most expanded thyroid clonotypes (frequency above 0.001) were also detected in blood, suggesting blood repertoires may reflect thyroid immune responses. During validation, the model predicted progression to ophthalmopathy a median of roughly six months ahead of onset, with just under 71% sensitivity and around 73% specificity.

Ophthalmopathy patients had moderately to severely active disease, Clinical Activity Score of at least 3, NOSPECS grade of at least 4, and duration under 3 months. The study excluded patients with uncontrolled infections, other autoimmune diseases, pregnancy or lactation. Diagnoses were based on clinical symptoms, serum thyroxine and TRAb, thyroid ultrasound and orbital computed tomography. PBMCs were separated from approximately 10 ml of fresh peripheral blood using Ficoll-Paque density gradient centrifugation. Total RNA was extracted with Trizol reagent, and quality was checked on an Agilent 2100 Bioanalyzer. The CDR1 and CDR2 encoded by the germline V gene (reference sequence) are DFQATT and SNEGSKA. The CDR3 measures 15 amino acids from cysteine to phenylalanine. Just the 45-base CDR3 DNA is kept, in frame starting at base 1. V lost 0 bases and J lost 2 bases; the stretch between them is 13 bases long.

This clonotype showed up many times. Its specific antigen is unknown. The input lacks base qualities; no much larger clone sits a single base away. Amplification of TCR beta CDR3 regions was carried out from RNA transcripts. For the first round of RT-PCR on the TCR CDR3, the HTBI primer set was used together with the Qiagen OneStep RT-PCR kit. The libraries were constructed in a second round of multiplex PCR and then size-selected and purified. Sequencing of the libraries was done on an Illumina HiSeq2000 using paired-end 100 bp reads. Per the source publication's procedure: SOAPnuke was used to process the raw data, removing reads that contained adapters or uncalled bases, had a mean Phred below 15, or lacked an exact match to the constant primer or identifier. High-quality paired reads were merged with COPE v1.2.5, and unique nucleotide sequences were defined as clonotypes. MiTCR v1.1 was used to align the clonotypes against IMGT TRBV, TRBD and TRBJ reference segments. The analysis included only V-J combinations with a frequency above 0.0001, which together covered more than 99% of the repertoires. The TCS score was defined as the ratio of F50 (clonal expansion) to E x V (chaos), calculated using BLOSUM62-based TCRdist between CDR3 peptides within each V-J. Welch's t-statistics and random forest reduced 514 V-J features to 10 to 15, which were used in a naive Bayes classifier (R e1071). The raw public reads went through TCRdb reprocessing: fastp at Q25, MiXCR clone calling, in-frame beta chains kept. Records with the same CDR3 protein are collapsed into one entry carrying the most frequent genes and DNA. TCRdb, rather than the study authors, made the V and J calls. Across this sample there are about 260,000 distinct CDR3 sequences, with around 17% seen only once. The top ten clones comprise 25% to 30% of the sample.

The sequence was obtained from a woman between 18 and 30 years old with Graves' ophthalmopathy. Recombination linked TRBV20-1 to TRBJ1-2; D gene: possibly TRBD1, on 5 matching bases. The sequenced sample was blood. This receptor has the CDR3 CSARDRGGENYGYTF. The DNA sequence follows: TGCAGTGCTAGAGATCGCGGGGGGGAAAACTATGGCTACACCTTC.